One and the same sample provided the 7 T cell receptor beta chains below, sequenced in a study of blood T cell repertoires in COVID-19. Here immunoSEQ multiplex PCR was the method, and the copy in TCRdb shows in-frame clones only, minus some. The sample comprises around 300,000 clones, 88% of which are singletons, and around 3% rests with the top ten. Source material: PBMCs or T cells enriched from blood (not recorded which). The receptors come from a woman aged 45 to 65 who had recovered from COVID-19.

The chain uses TRBV10-3 and TRBJ1-2, with D perhaps matching TRBD1 (6 bases). With 0 bases removed from V and 3 bases from J, the gap between germline ends came to 8 bases. The germline V gene encodes CDR1 ENHRY and CDR2 SYGVKD. This CDR3 is 14 amino acids long. The CDR3 DNA reads TGTGCCATCAGTGAGTCAGAGGGGGACTATGGCTACACCTTC. Translated: CAISESEGDYGYTF.

V is TRBV7-2 and J is TRBJ2-1; D possibly corresponds to TRBD1 (6 bases). The CDR3 loop spans 12 amino acids. Germline values: CDR1 SGHTA, CDR2 FQGNSA. Between the trimmed V and J ends, which lost 7 bases and 9 bases, there was a span of 13 bases. CDR3 residues: CASTLDRSEQFF. As DNA, the CDR3 is TGTGCCAGCACCCTAGACAGGAGTGAGCAGTTCTTC.

The J gene is TRBJ2-7, the V gene TRBV7-9, with 9 bases identical to TRBD1. CDR1 and CDR2 (germline): SEHNR, FQNEAQ (reference sequence). The CDR3 length is 13 residues. V trimming: 5 bases; J trimming: 6 bases; junction bases outside the gene matches: 5. The CDR3 reads CASSLGQGFEQYF. For the CDR3, the DNA is TGTGCCAGCAGCCTCGGACAGGGGTTCGAGCAGTACTTC.

The V and J genes are TRBV3-1 (or the pseudogene TRBV3-2) and TRBJ1-2, with 9 bases identical to TRBD1. The CDR3 is 14 amino acids. V was clipped by 6 bases and J by 8 bases; unmatched bases: 10. Germline V gene data show CDR1 as LGHDT and CDR2 as YNNKEL (reference sequence). This chain's CDR3 is CASRRDRDVGGYTF. CDR3 coding DNA: TGTGCCAGCAGACGGGACAGGGATGTAGGGGGCTACACCTTC.

V gene TRBV7-9 combines with J gene TRBJ1-1, with a weak D call TRBD1 (6 bases). The CDR3 is 13 amino acids. Trimming removed 3 bases from V and 8 bases from J, with 13 bases in between. CDR1 SEHNR and CDR2 FQNEAQ come from the germline V gene (reference sequence). This CDR3 reads CASSFGQSREAFF. The CDR3 DNA is TGTGCCAGCAGCTTTGGACAGTCACGGGAAGCTTTCTTT.

The chain carries TRBV28 and TRBJ1-2; D unclear. V was pared by 1 base and J by 8 bases, with 17 bases between. Germline CDR1 reads MDHEN; CDR2 reads SYDVKM. The CDR3 totals 15 residues. The CDR3, as DNA: TGTGCCAGCAGTTTATTCTATCGGGTGGCCGGCGGCTACACCTTC. Translation: CASSLFYRVAGGYTF.

Written as DNA, the CDR3 is TGTGCCAGCAAGGGGAAGGGATATAATTCACCCCTCCACTTT. As protein: CASKGKGYNSPLHF. This rearrangement joins TRBV27 to TRBJ1-6, with D possibly matching TRBD1 (5 bases). V shed 7 bases and J shed 4 bases, with 11 bases lying between them. CDR1 and CDR2 (germline): MNHEY, SMNVEV (reference sequence). This CDR3 is 14 amino acids long.